The clone carrying this T cell receptor beta chain showed up just once. Its antigen is unidentified. These data come from a study of cytomegalovirus exposure and HLA in healthy donors. Study-wide points: A few CMV-associated chains proved CMV antigen-specific in vitro.

Sequencing was performed with immunoSEQ multiplex PCR; in TCRdb, only in-frame clones are kept and a portion is missing. The table shows approximately 170,000 clones, with roughly 84% occurring only once. CDR1 and CDR2 (germline): SGDLS, YYNGEE. This CDR3 contains 15 residues. Trimming cost V 7 bases and J 6 bases, with 23 bases left between them. The genes are TRBV9 and TRBJ2-7; tentative D call: TRBD2 (7 bases). The receptor was isolated from a man aged 25-45 years in good health and CMV-seropositive. Sequencing was carried out using PBMCs. The CDR3 spells CASGRGKAGSSEQYF. In nucleotides, the CDR3 is TGTGCCAGCGGGAGGGGGAAAGCCGGCTCTAGCGAGCAGTACTTC.